The 10 T cell receptor beta chains given below trace back to one sample, sequenced in a study of shared clonotypes between healthy human individuals. TCRdb's copy holds only in-frame clones and misses some; the assay was immunoSEQ multiplex PCR. This sample has about 660,000 clones, with 74% found just once. The sequencing sample was made of memory CD4+ T cells sorted from blood. As for subset: CD45RA-negative fraction. Source of these receptors: a woman in her twenties or thirties in good health.

This clone was detected only a few times. The rearrangement links TRBV7-9 to TRBJ1-3; possibly TRBD1 for D (5 bases). Per germline, CDR1 SEHNR and CDR2 FQNEAQ (reference sequence). V was trimmed by 5 bases and J by 0 bases, leaving 14 bases between them. The CDR3 is 16 amino acids. The CDR3 region has the DNA TGTGCCAGCAGCCCCCAAGGGACCCGCTCTGGAAACACCATATATTTT. Amino acid sequence: CASSPQGTRSGNTIYF.

This rearrangement joins TRBV5-1 to TRBJ2-7; 8 bases are a match to TRBD1. The CDR3 is 14 amino acids. Trimming removed 4 bases from V and 2 bases from J; junction bases left unmatched: 5. Germline V gene data show CDR1 as SGHRS and CDR2 as YFSETQ. The CDR3 sequence: CASSVQGEAYEQYF. The CDR3 DNA follows: TGCGCCAGCAGCGTACAGGGGGAGGCCTACGAGCAGTACTTC.

The chain combines TRBV28 with TRBJ1-5; maybe TRBD1 (6 bases). The length of the CDR3 is 15 residues. CDR1 and CDR2 (germline): MDHEN, SYDVKM. Trimming shortened V by 3 bases and J by 8 bases, and 17 bases separated the two germline ends. The CDR3 sequence: CASSLNGGAKEPQHF. CDR3 DNA: TGTGCCAGCAGTTTGAATGGGGGGGCTAAGGAGCCCCAGCATTTT.

The chain joins TRBV29-1 to TRBJ2-3, with TRBD1 as a possible D gene (5 bases). Germline V gene lookup returns CDR1 SQVTM and CDR2 ANQGSEA. The V and J ends lost 0 bases and 6 bases respectively, with 16 bases between them. This CDR3 is 15 amino acids long. CDR3 in DNA: TGCAGCGTTGAAGATACCAGGGCCTCGTCCGATACGCAGTATTTT. It encodes CSVEDTRASSDTQYF.

A note on this clone: This may be a read error, as it is one base from a much larger clone. This chain connects TRBV2 to TRBJ1-5, with D perhaps TRBD1 (6 bases). Looked up from germline, CDR1 is SNHLY and CDR2 is FYNNEI. The V end was cut by 4 bases, the J end by 2 bases, with 9 bases between. The CDR3 is made up of 14 amino acids. In nucleotides, the CDR3 is TGTGCCAGCAGTGGGGGGGGCGGCAATCAGCCCCAGCATTTT. Translating it yields CASSGGGGNQPQHF. The complete variable domain, with remaining parts taken from reference TRBV2 and TRBJ1-5, reads EPEVTQTPSHQVTQMGQEVILRCVPISNHLYFYWYRQILGQKVEFLVSFYNNEISEKSEIFDDQFSVERPDGSNFTLKIRSTKLEDSAMYFCASSGGGGNQPQHFGDGTRLSIL.

A note on this clone: The same CDR3 also results from other DNA sequences found in this sample. This rearrangement joins TRBV11-2 to TRBJ2-7; no definite D call. Trimming shortened V by 1 base and J by 1 base, and 5 bases separated the two germline ends. This CDR3 comprises 13 residues. Germline V gene data show CDR1 as SGHAT and CDR2 as FQNNGV. The CDR3 DNA reads as TGTGCCAGCAGCTTAGCCGGGTCCTACGAGCAGTACTTC. This codes for CASSLAGSYEQYF.

The gene calls are TRBV28 and TRBJ2-1; TRBD2 aligns across 11 bases. The V segment lost 8 bases and the J segment 8 bases; nucleotides outside the gene matches: 8. Germline-derived CDR1 and CDR2 are MDHEN and SYDVKM. The CDR3 spans 14 residues. Written as DNA, the CDR3 is TGTGCCAGCGGAAGACTAGCGGGACGGGATGAGCAGTTCTTC. The encoded protein is CASGRLAGRDEQFF.

This chain links TRBV29-1 with TRBJ2-3, with TRBD2 matching over 8 bases. The CDR3 is 14 amino acids. Germline V CDR1 and CDR2: SQVTM, ANQGSEA. The ends lost 4 bases at V and 2 bases at J; junction bases unmatched: 5. CDR3 residues: CSVGKTSVTDTQYF. CDR3 DNA sequence: TGCAGCGTTGGAAAGACTAGCGTCACAGATACGCAGTATTTT.

The V and J genes are TRBV28 and TRBJ2-7; D possibly corresponds to TRBD1 (5 bases). This CDR3 is 14 amino acids long. The germline gives CDR1 MDHEN, CDR2 SYDVKM. V was cut by 4 bases and J by 4 bases, with 14 bases left in between. CDR3 nucleotide sequence: TGTGCCAGCAGTTCACACAGTGGGGCTTACGAGCAGTACTTC. Protein: CASSSHSGAYEQYF.

This chain connects TRBV5-5 to TRBJ2-7; 9 bases align to TRBD2. The germline gives CDR1 SGHKS, CDR2 YYEKEE (reference sequence). This CDR3 is built from 16 residues. J was trimmed by 0 bases and V by 3 bases; bases with no gene match: 7. The CDR3: CASSSRTSANSYEQYF. CDR3 coding DNA: TGTGCCAGCAGCTCCCGGACTAGCGCGAACTCCTACGAGCAGTACTTC.